Sequencing of this T cell receptor (beta chain) was carried out in a study of control samples from healthy donors and cancer patients. Method: immunoSEQ multiplex PCR; TCRdb's copy keeps in-frame clones and lacks some. The table has some 130,000 clones, 80% to 90% seen once. The CDR3 spans 15 residues. Trimming shortened V by 5 bases and J by 3 bases, and 17 bases separated the two germline ends. CDR1 and CDR2 (germline): GTSNPN, SVGIG (reference sequence). Sequences were obtained from blood. The clonotype was recovered from a woman in her twenties or thirties in good health. V is TRBV30 and J is TRBJ2-1, with D tentatively TRBD2 (5 bases). The CDR3 DNA sequence: TGTGCCTGGGGTGAGGGCCTGACGGGCTACAATGAGCAGTTCTTC. It encodes CAWGEGLTGYNEQFF.